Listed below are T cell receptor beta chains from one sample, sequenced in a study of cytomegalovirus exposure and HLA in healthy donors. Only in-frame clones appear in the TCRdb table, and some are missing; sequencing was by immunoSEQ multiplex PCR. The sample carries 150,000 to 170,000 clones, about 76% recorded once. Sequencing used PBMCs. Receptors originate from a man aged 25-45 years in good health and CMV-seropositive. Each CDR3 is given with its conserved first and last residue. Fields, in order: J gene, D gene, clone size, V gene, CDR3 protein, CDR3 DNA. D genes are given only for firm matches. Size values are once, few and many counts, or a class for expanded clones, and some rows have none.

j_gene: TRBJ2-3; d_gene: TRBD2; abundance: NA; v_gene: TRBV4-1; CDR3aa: CASSQSPGGLDTQYF; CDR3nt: TGCGCCAGCAGCCAATCTCCGGGGGGGCTTGATACGCAGTATTTT
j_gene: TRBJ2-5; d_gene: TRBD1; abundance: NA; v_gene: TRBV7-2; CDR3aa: CASSQGQGQTQYF; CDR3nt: TGTGCCAGCAGCCAAGGACAGGGCCAGACCCAGTACTTC
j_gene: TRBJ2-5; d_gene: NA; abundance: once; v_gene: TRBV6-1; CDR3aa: CASSEGGRAPQYF; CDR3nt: TGTGCCAGCAGTGAAGGGGGCAGGGCGCCCCAGTACTTC
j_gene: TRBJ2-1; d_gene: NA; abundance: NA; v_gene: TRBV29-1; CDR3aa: CSALGRGPLGDEQFF; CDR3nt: TGCAGCGCCCTGGGTCGGGGTCCACTTGGGGATGAGCAGTTCTTC
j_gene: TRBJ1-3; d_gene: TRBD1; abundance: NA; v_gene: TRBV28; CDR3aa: CATRTGAGNTIYF; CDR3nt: TGTGCCACCCGGACAGGGGCTGGAAACACCATATATTTT
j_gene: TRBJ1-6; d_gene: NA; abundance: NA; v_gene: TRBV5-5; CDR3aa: CASSLKGDSPLHF; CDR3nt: TGTGCCAGCAGCTTGAAAGGGGATTCACCCCTCCACTTT
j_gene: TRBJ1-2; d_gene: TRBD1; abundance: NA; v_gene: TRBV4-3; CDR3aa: CASSQESDRGLDGYTF; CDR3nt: TGCGCCAGCAGCCAAGAATCGGACAGGGGGCTCGATGGCTACACCTTC
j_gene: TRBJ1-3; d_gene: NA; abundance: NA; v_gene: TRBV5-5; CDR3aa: CASSQLGGSGNTIYF; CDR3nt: TGTGCCAGCAGCCAGCTCGGGGGCTCTGGAAACACCATATATTTT
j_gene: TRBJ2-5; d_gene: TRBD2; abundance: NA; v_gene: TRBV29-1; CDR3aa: CSVESGRRETQYF; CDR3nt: TGCAGCGTTGAAAGCGGGAGGCGAGAGACCCAGTACTTC
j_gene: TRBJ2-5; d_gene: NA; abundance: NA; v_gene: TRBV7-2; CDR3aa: CASSFRSGQLGETQYF; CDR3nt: TGTGCCAGCAGCTTCCGTTCAGGACAACTTGGAGAGACCCAGTACTTC
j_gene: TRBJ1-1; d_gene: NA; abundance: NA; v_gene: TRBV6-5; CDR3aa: CASSYGSTEAFF; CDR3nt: TGTGCCAGCAGTTACGGCAGCACTGAAGCTTTCTTT
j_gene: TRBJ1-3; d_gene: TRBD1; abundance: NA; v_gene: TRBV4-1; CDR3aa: CASSQETGGLGNTIYF; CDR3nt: TGCGCCAGCAGCCAAGAGACAGGGGGGCTCGGAAACACCATATATTTT
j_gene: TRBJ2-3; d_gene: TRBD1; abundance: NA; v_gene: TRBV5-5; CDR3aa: CASSRPPQGSTDTQYF; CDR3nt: TGTGCCAGCAGCCGACCCCCACAGGGGAGCACAGATACGCAGTATTTT
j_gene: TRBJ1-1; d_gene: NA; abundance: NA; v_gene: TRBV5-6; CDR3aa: CASTSTLGSTEAFF; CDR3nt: TGTGCCAGCACCTCCACCCTAGGGAGTACTGAAGCTTTCTTT
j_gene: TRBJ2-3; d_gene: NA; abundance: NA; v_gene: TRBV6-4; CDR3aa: CASSDHTDTQYF; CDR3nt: TGTGCCAGCAGTGATCACACAGATACGCAGTATTTT
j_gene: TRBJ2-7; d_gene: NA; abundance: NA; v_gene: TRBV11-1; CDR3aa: CASSPHVAQSSYEQYF; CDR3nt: TGTGCCAGCAGCCCTCATGTAGCGCAAAGCTCCTACGAGCAGTACTTC
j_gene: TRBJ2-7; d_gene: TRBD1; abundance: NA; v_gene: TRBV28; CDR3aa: CASSPGTGTYEQYF; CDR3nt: TGTGCCAGCAGTCCCGGGACAGGGACATACGAGCAGTACTTC
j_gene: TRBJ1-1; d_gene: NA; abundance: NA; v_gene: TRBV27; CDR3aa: CAPSLSQQGATVTEAFF; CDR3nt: TGTGCCCCCAGTTTATCCCAACAGGGAGCTACGGTCACTGAAGCTTTCTTT
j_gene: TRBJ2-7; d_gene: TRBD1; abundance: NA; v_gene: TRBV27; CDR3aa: CASSSDRTGGRYEQYF; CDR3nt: TGTGCCAGCAGTTCCGACCGGACAGGGGGGAGGTACGAGCAGTACTTC
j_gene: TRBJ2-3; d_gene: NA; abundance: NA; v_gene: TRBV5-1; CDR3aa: CASRETATDTQYF; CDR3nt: TGCGCCAGCAGAGAGACAGCTACAGATACGCAGTATTTT
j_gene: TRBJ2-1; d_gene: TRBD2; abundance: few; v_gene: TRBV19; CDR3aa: CASSIGTSNNEQFF; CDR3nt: TGTGCCAGTAGTATCGGGACTAGCAACAATGAGCAGTTCTTC
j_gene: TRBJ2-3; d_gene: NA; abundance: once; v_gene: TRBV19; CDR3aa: CASKDRGARSDTQYF; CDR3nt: TGTGCCAGTAAAGACCGAGGAGCGCGGTCAGATACGCAGTATTTT
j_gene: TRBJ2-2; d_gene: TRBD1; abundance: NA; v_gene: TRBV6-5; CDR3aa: CASSYRTGSRTGELFF; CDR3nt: TGTGCCAGCAGTTACCGGACAGGGTCAAGGACCGGGGAGCTGTTTTTT
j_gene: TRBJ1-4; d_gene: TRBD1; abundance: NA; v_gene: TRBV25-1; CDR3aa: CASSESDRGRGKLFF; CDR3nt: TGTGCCAGCAGTGAATCGGACAGGGGGCGCGGAAAACTGTTTTTT
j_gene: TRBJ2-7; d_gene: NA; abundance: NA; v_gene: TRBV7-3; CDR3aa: CASSPQGLSYEQYF; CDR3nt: TGTGCCAGCAGCCCCCAGGGACTGTCCTACGAGCAGTACTTC
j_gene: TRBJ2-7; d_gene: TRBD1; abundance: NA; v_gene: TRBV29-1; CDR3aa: CSVEGRGRSEQYF; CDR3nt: TGCAGCGTGGAGGGCAGGGGGCGGTCCGAGCAGTACTTC
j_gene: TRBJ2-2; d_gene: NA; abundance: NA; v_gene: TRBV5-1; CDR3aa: CASTRFGVNGAGELFF; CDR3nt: TGCGCCAGCACCCGATTTGGGGTCAACGGGGCCGGGGAGCTGTTTTTT
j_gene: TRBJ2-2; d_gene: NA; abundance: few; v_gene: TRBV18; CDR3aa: CASSLMANTGELFF; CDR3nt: TGTGCCAGCTCCTTGATGGCAAACACCGGGGAGCTGTTTTTT
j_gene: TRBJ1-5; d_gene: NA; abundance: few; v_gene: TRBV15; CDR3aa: CATSRDWTDQPQHF; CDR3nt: TGTGCCACCAGCAGAGATTGGACAGATCAGCCCCAGCATTTT
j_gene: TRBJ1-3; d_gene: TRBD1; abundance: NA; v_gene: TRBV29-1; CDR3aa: CSVETADRGNTIYF; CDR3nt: TGCAGCGTTGAAACAGCGGACAGGGGGAACACCATATATTTT
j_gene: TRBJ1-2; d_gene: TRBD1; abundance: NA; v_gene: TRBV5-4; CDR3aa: CASSQGQGSGYTF; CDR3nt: TGTGCCAGCAGCCAGGGACAGGGCTCGGGCTACACCTTC
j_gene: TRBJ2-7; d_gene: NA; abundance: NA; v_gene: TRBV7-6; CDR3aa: CASSLARGGEQYF; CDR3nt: TGTGCCAGCAGCTTAGCGCGAGGGGGCGAGCAGTACTTC
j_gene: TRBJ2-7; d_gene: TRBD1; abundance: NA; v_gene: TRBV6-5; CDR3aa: CASSPGQGSHEQYF; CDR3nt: TGTGCCAGCAGTCCGGGACAGGGTAGCCACGAGCAGTACTTC
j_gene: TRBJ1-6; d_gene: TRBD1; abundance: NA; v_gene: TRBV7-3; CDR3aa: CASSSGQGANSPLHF; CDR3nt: TGTGCCAGCAGCTCAGGACAGGGGGCTAATTCACCCCTCCACTTT
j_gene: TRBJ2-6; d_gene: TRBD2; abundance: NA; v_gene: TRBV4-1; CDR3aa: CASSQSPGGWPSGANVLTF; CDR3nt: TGCGCCAGCAGCCAATCCCCCGGGGGGTGGCCCTCTGGGGCCAACGTCCTGACTTTC
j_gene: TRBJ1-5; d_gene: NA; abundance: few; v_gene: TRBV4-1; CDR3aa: CASSQEGRINQPQHF; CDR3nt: TGCGCCAGCAGCCAAGAGGGGAGGATCAATCAGCCCCAGCATTTT
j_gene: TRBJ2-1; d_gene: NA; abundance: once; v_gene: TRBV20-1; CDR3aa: CSALRDSRRFF; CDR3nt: TGCAGTGCCCTCCGGGACTCTAGGCGGTTCTTC
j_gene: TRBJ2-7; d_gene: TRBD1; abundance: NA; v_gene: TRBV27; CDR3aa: CASSLSGQGAGEQYF; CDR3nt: TGTGCCAGCAGTTTATCGGGACAGGGGGCCGGCGAGCAGTACTTC
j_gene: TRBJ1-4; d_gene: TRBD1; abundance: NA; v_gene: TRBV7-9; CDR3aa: CASTLGTGSEKLFF; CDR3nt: TGTGCCAGCACCTTAGGGACAGGAAGTGAAAAACTGTTTTTT
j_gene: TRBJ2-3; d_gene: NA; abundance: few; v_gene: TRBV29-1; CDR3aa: CSVVTTRTSTDTQYF; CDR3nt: TGCAGCGTCGTTACGACACGAACTAGCACAGATACGCAGTATTTT
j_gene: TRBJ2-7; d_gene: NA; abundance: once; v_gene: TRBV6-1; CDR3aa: CASSESEPYEQYF; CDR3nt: TGTGCCAGCAGTGAAAGTGAGCCCTACGAGCAGTACTTC
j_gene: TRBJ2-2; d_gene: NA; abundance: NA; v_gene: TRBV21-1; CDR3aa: CASSIGTGNTGELFF; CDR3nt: TGTGCCAGCAGCATCGGGACAGGGAACACCGGGGAGCTGTTTTTT
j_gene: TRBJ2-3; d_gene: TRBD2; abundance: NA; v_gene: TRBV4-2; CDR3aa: CASSQTGGSGGFDTQYF; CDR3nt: TGTGCCAGCAGCCAAACTGGGGGTAGCGGGGGGTTCGATACGCAGTATTTT
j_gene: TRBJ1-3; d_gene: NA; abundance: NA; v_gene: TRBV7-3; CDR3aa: CASSSDGSSGNTIYF; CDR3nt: TGTGCCAGCAGCTCTGACGGGAGCTCTGGAAACACCATATATTTT
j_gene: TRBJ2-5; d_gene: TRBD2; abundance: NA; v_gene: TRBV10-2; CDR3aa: CASSVAGVVETQYF; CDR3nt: TGCGCCAGCAGTGTCGCGGGAGTGGTGGAGACCCAGTACTTC
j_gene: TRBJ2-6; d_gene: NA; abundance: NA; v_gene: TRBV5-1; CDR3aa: CASREFSGANVLTF; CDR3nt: TGCGCCAGCAGGGAGTTCTCTGGGGCCAACGTCCTGACTTTC
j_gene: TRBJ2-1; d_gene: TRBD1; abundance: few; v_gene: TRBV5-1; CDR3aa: CASSYGQGPYNEQFF; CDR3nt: TGCGCCAGCAGCTACGGACAGGGGCCCTACAATGAGCAGTTCTTC
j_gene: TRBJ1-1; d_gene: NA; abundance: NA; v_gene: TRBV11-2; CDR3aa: CASSPGGTEAFF; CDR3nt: TGTGCCAGCAGCCCGGGGGGCACTGAAGCTTTCTTT
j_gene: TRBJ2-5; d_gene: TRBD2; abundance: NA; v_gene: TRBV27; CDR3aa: CASSPSGLAGGETQYF; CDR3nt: TGTGCCAGCAGTCCCTCGGGACTAGCGGGAGGAGAGACCCAGTACTTC
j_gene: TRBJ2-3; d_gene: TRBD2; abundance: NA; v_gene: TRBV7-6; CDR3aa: CASSLGDYRTDTQYF; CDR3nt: TGTGCCAGCAGCTTAGGGGACTACCGCACAGATACGCAGTATTTT
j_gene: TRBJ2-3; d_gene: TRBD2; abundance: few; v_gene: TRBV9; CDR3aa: CASSPPGAGGRVSTDTQYF; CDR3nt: TGTGCCAGCAGCCCCCCCGGGGCGGGAGGACGAGTTAGCACAGATACGCAGTATTTT
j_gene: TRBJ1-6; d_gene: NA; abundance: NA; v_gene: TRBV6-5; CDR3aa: CASRGGPNSPLHF; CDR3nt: TGTGCCAGCCGAGGGGGTCCTAATTCACCCCTCCACTTT
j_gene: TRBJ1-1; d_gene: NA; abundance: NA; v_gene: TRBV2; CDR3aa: CASKKAKNTEAFF; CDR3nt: TGTGCCAGCAAGAAAGCGAAGAACACTGAAGCTTTCTTT
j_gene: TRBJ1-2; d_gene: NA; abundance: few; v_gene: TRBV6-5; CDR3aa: CASRRAEENYGYTF; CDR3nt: TGTGCCAGCAGGCGGGCGGAAGAAAACTATGGCTACACCTTC
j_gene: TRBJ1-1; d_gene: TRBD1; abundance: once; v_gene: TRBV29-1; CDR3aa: CSVDSGDREAFF; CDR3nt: TGCAGCGTTGACTCTGGGGACAGGGAAGCTTTCTTT